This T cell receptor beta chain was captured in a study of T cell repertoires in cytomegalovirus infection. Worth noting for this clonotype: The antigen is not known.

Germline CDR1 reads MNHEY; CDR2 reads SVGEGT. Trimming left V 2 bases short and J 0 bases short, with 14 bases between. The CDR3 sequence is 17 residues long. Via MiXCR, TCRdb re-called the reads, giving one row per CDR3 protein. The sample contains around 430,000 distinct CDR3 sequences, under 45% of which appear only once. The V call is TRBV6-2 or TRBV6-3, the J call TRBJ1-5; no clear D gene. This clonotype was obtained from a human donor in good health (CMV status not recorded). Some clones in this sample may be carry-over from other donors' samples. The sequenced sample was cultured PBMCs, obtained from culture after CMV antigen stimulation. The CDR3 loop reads CASSYDVWGNSNQPQHF. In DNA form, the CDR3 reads TGTGCCAGCAGTTACGACGTTTGGGGAAATAGCAATCAGCCCCAGCATTTT.